This T cell receptor (beta chain) was observed in a study of blood T cell repertoires in COVID-19. The wider study: Sites in the United States, Italy and Spain provided acute and convalescent COVID-19 samples.

In the original workflow: Scientists estimated how many nucleated cells there were by amplifying reference gene primers. Profiled with immunoSEQ multiplex PCR; TCRdb holds only in-frame clones, not every one. For V, J and clone size, that table is used; D and trimming come from the DNA. The sample records about 130,000 clones, more than 70% being singletons. This CDR3 is built from 16 residues. The germline V gene encodes CDR1 WSHSY and CDR2 SAAADI. V lost 7 bases to trimming and J lost 0 bases, with 16 bases between them. The source is a woman at least 80 years old with acute or convalescent COVID-19. The V and J genes are TRBV10-2 and TRBJ1-5; tentatively, D is TRBD1 (6 bases). The specimen was peripheral blood. The CDR3: CASTPRTVYSNQPQHF. DNA for the CDR3: TGCGCCAGCACCCCTAGGACAGTATATAGCAATCAGCCCCAGCATTTT.